This record covers a single T cell receptor beta chain. Trimming cost V 3 bases and J 5 bases; bases outside gene matches: 11. This CDR3 has 17 amino acids. Germline V gene lookup returns CDR1 KGHSH and CDR2 LQKENI. This sample is part of a study of blood T cell repertoires in COVID-19. Study as a whole: Acute and convalescent COVID-19 samples came from the United States, Italy and Spain. In each case, the material was cDNA or gDNA derived from T cells, B-cell-depleted T cells, or PBMCs.

In the source study's methods: Amplification with reference gene primers provided the estimates of nucleated cell counts. The repertoire was sequenced with immunoSEQ multiplex PCR; TCRdb's copy has only in-frame clones and lacks some. The DNA was the basis for D and trimming; V, J and clone size are from that table. Of approximately 68,000 clones in the sample, 80% to 90% were seen once. The chain couples TRBV18 to TRBJ1-1, with 11 positions matching TRBD1. The sample was peripheral blood. This TCR derives from a human donor in a cohort sampled during active COVID-19. As DNA, the CDR3 is TGTGCCAGCTCACCGGGACAGGGGGTGAAGGGTCGTACTGAAGCTTTCTTT. Translation gives CASSPGQGVKGRTEAFF.